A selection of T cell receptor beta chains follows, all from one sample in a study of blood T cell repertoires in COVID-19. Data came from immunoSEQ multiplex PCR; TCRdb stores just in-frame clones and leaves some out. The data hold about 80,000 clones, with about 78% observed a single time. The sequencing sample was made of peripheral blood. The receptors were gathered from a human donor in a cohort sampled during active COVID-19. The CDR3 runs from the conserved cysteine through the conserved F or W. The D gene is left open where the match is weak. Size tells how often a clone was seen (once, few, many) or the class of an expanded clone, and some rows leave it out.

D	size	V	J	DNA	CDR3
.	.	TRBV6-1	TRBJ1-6	TGTGCCAGCAGTGATGGGGCGCTTCGATCACCCCTCCACTTT	CASSDGALRSPLHF
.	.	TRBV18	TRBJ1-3	TGTGCCAGCTCACGAGAACAGGGAAACACCATATATTTT	CASSREQGNTIYF
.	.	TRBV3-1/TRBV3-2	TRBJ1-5	TGTGCCAGCAGCCAAGCTGGGGCAGACAATCAGCCCCAGCATTTT	CASSQAGADNQPQHF
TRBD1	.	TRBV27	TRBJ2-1	TGTGCCAGCAGTATATTAGGGGACAGCTCCTACAATGAGCAGTTCTTC	CASSILGDSSYNEQFF
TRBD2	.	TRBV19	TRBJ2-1	TGTGCCAGTTCTAGCGGGGACACCTCACCTGAGCAGTTCTTC	CASSSGDTSPEQFF
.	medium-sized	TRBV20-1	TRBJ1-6	TGCAGTGCTAGTGACACCTACTCCTATAATTCACCCCTCCACTTT	CSASDTYSYNSPLHF
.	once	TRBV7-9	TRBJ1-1	TGTGCCAGCAGCCCCTCGGGGGACACTGAAGCTTTCTTT	CASSPSGDTEAFF
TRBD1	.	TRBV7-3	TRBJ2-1	TGTGCCAGCAGCCTAAACCCCGGACAGGGCCTTAACAATGAGCAGTTCTTC	CASSLNPGQGLNNEQFF
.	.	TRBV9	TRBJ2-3	TGTGCCAGCAGCGCCGCAGGGAATACGCAGTATTTT	CASSAAGNTQYF
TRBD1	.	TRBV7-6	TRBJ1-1	TGTGCCAGCAGCTTAGAACAGGGGAGGACTGAAGCTTTCTTT	CASSLEQGRTEAFF
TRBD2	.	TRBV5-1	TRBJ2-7	TGCGCCAGCAGCTTGGAACAGGCGGGGGACGAGCAGTACTTC	CASSLEQAGDEQYF
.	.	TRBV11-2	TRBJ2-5	TGTGCCAGCAGTTTCAGACTCGCCCAAGAGACCCAGTACTTC	CASSFRLAQETQYF
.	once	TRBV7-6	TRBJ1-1	TGTGCCAGCAGCTTAGGTGCAGGATACACTGAAGCTTTCTTT	CASSLGAGYTEAFF
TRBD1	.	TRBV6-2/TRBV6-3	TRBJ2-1	TGTGCCAGCAGCCCGGGACAGGGTATCAATGAGCAGTTCTTC	CASSPGQGINEQFF
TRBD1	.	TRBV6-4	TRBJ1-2	TGTGCCAGCAGTTTTGGACAGGGGGCTAACTATGGCTACACCTTC	CASSFGQGANYGYTF
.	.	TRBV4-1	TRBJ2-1	TGCGCCAGCAGCGGGCGGGACGCCTACAATGAGCAGTTCTTC	CASSGRDAYNEQFF
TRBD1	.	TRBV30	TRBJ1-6	TGTGCCTGGAGGGGGGAACCGGGACAGGGCTCACCCCTCCACTTT	CAWRGEPGQGSPLHF
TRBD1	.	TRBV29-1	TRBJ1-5	TGCAGCGTTGCGAACAGGGGAAATCAGCCCCAGCATTTT	CSVANRGNQPQHF
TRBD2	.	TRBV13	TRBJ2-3	TGTGCCAGCAGCACCCCCCGACTAGCGGGGGGTTCAGATACGCAGTATTTT	CASSTPRLAGGSDTQYF
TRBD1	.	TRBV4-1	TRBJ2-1	TGCGCCAGCAGCCCAGACGACAGGGAACGCTCGTTCTTC	CASSPDDRERSFF
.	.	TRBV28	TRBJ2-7	TGTGCCAGCAGTTTTTTCCAGGTACAGTACTTC	CASSFFQVQYF
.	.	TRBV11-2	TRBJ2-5	TGTGCCAGCAGTCGACACAGGGTGGAGACCCAGTACTTC	CASSRHRVETQYF
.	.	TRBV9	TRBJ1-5	TGTGCCAGCAGCCCCGGGGATCAGCCCCAGCATTTT	CASSPGDQPQHF
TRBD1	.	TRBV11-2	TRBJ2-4	TGTGCCAGCAGCTTATTACAGGGGGCGCACGGCATTCAGTACTTC	CASSLLQGAHGIQYF
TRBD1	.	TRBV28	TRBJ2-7	TGTGCCAGCAGCTCGCTTCGATTCACAGGGGGCCCAGCCTACGAGCAGTACTTC	CASSSLRFTGGPAYEQYF
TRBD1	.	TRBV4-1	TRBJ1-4	TGCGCCAGCAGCCAAGATAAGGGGGCCGGGGAAAAACTGTTTTTT	CASSQDKGAGEKLFF
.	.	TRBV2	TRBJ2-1	TGTGCCAGCAGTGAAAGCGGGCAATCCCCCTACAATGAGCAGTTCTTC	CASSESGQSPYNEQFF
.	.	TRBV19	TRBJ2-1	TGTGCCAGTAGTATTACCCCCAGGGGGGATGAGCAGTTCTTC	CASSITPRGDEQFF
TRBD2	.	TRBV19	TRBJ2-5	TGTGCCAGTAGTTCATGGGGAGGGGCCCAAGAGACCCAGTACTTC	CASSSWGGAQETQYF
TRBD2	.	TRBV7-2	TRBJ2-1	TGTGCCAGCAGCCCCGAACTAGCGGGAGCCGTTGAGCAGTTCTTC	CASSPELAGAVEQFF
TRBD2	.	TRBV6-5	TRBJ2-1	TGTGCCAGCAGTTTGAGCGGGGATTCCTACAATGAGCAGTTCTTC	CASSLSGDSYNEQFF
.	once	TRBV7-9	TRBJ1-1	TGTGCCAGCAGCCTACAGGGACGGGGCGACACTGAAGCTTTCTTT	CASSLQGRGDTEAFF
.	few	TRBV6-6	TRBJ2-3	TGTGCCAGCAGTCCCGAACCCCACACAGAAGTATTAGGTTCCACAGATACGCAGTATTTT	CASSPEPHTEVLGSTDTQYF
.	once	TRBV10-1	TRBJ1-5	TGCGCCAGCAGTGAAGGGGTTGATCAGCCCCAGCATTTT	CASSEGVDQPQHF
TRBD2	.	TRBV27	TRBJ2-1	TGTGCCAGCAGTTTAGACCCCCCCGGGACTAGCGGGACCCCCTACAATGAGCAGTTCTTC	CASSLDPPGTSGTPYNEQFF
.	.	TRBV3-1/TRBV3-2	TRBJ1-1	TGTGCCAGCAGCCAAGAGTCGGGGATCGAAGCTTTCTTT	CASSQESGIEAFF
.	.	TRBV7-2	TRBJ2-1	TGTGCCAGCAGCTTAGCGGGCTCCAGCTCCTACAATGAGCAGTTCTTC	CASSLAGSSSYNEQFF
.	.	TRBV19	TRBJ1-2	TGTGCCAGTAGTACCCAGCGGGGCTACACCTTC	CASSTQRGYTF
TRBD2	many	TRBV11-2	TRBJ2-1	TGTGCCAGCAGCGGGGGGCAACTAGCGGGAGGGCCTAGTGAGCAGTTCTTC	CASSGGQLAGGPSEQFF
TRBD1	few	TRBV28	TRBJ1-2	TGTGCCAGTAGACAGGGTTGGTATGGCTACACCTTC	CASRQGWYGYTF
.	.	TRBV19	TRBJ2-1	TGTGCCAGTAGTATCGGGAGCGGGCCCTACAATGAGCAGTTCTTC	CASSIGSGPYNEQFF
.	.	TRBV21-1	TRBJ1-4	TGTGCCAGCATAGGGGGTTATGAAAAACTGTTTTTT	CASIGGYEKLFF
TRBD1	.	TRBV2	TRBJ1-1	TGTGCCAGCCCCCAGGGGGCACTTGAAGCTTTCTTT	CASPQGALEAFF
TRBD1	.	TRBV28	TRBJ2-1	TGTGCCAGCAGTTTAAGGCAGGGGGTCCACAATGAGCAGTTCTTC	CASSLRQGVHNEQFF
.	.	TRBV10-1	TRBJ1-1	TGCGCCAGCAGTGTGAGGGATACGACTGAAGCTTTCTTT	CASSVRDTTEAFF
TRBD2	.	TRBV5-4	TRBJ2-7	TGTGCCAGCAGCCTCTTACTAGCGGGGGGCCCCAAGTACTTC	CASSLLLAGGPKYF
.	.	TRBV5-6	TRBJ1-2	TGTGCCAGCAGCTTGGGGGGCAGTGCTGGCTATGGCTACACCTTC	CASSLGGSAGYGYTF
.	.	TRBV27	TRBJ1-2	TGTGCCAGCAGCACCTCCGGACAGCGCTTTAACTATGGCTACACCTTC	CASSTSGQRFNYGYTF
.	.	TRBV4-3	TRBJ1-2	TGCGCCAGCAGCCAAGCTGACGGGGGATACTATGGCTACACCTTC	CASSQADGGYYGYTF
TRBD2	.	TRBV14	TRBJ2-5	TGTGCCAGCAGCCCGTACTTAGCGGGAGTGGAGACCCAGTACTTC	CASSPYLAGVETQYF
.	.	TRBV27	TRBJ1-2	TGTGCCAGCAGGTCCCCGGCGGGCTATGGCTACACCTTC	CASRSPAGYGYTF
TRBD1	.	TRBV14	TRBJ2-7	TGTGCCAGCAGCCGGACAGGTTCGACCTACGAGCAGTACTTC	CASSRTGSTYEQYF
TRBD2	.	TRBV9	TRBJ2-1	TGTGCCAGCAGCGTTAGCGGGGGGGCGAATGAGCAGTTCTTC	CASSVSGGANEQFF
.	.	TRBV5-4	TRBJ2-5	TGTGCCAGCAGCTTGGTGGCAGGGGAAGAGACCCAGTACTTC	CASSLVAGEETQYF
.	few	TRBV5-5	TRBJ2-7	TGTGCCAGCAGCTTGGGAGGGGGGGCTTTGTACGAGCAGTACTTC	CASSLGGGALYEQYF
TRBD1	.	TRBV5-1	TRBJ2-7	TGCGCCAGCAGCTTGGACAGGGGGGTCAACGAGCAGTACTTC	CASSLDRGVNEQYF
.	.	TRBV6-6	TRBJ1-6	TGTGCCAGCAGTCCCTACCCCCAGGGGACCTCGGGGTCCTATAATTCACCCCTCCACTTT	CASSPYPQGTSGSYNSPLHF